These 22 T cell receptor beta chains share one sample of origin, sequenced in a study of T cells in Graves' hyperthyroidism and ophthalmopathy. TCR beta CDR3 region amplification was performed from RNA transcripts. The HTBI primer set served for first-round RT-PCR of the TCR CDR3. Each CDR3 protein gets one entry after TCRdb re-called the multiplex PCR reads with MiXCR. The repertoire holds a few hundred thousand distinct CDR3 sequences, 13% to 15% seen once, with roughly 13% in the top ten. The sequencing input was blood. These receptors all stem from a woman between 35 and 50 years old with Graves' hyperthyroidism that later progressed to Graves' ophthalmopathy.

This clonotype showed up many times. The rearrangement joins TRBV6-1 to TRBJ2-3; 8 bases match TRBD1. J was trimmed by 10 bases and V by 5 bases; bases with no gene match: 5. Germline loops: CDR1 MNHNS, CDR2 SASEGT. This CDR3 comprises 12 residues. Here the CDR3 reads CASSQGQGPQYF. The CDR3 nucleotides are TGTGCCAGCAGTCAAGGACAGGGCCCGCAGTATTTT.

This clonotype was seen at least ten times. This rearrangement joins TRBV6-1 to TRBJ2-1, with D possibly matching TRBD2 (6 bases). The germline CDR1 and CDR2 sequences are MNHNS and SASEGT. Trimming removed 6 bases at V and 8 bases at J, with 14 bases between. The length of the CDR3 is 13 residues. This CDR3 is CASRHGSLDEQFF. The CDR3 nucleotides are TGTGCCAGCAGGCACGGGAGCCTCGATGAGCAGTTCTTC.

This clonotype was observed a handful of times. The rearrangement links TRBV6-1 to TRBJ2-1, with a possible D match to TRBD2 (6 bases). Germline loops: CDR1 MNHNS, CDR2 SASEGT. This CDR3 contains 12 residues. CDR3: CATGESYNEQFF. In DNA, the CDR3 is TGTGCAACGGGAGAGTCGTACAATGAGCAGTTCTTC.

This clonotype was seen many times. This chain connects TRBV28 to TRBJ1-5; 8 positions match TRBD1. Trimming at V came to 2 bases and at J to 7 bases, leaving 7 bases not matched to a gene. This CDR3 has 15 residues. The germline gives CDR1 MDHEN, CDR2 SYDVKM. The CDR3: CASSLPSGDRQPQHF. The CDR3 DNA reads TGTGCCAGCAGTTTACCCTCCGGGGACAGGCAGCCCCAGCATTTT.

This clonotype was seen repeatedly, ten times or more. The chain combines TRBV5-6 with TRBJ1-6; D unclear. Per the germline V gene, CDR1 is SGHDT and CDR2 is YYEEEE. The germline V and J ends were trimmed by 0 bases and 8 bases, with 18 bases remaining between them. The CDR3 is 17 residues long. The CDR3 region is CASSLGLGRDWDSPLHF. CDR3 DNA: TGTGCCAGCAGCTTGGGTTTGGGCCGCGACTGGGATTCACCCCTCCACTTT.

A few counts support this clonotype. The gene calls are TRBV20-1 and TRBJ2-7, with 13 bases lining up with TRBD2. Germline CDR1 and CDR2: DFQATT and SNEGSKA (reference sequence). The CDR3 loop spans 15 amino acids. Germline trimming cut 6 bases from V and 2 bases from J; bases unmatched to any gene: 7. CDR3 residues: CSARTSGGDTYEQYF. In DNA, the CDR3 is TGCAGTGCACGGACTAGCGGGGGTGACACCTACGAGCAGTACTTC.

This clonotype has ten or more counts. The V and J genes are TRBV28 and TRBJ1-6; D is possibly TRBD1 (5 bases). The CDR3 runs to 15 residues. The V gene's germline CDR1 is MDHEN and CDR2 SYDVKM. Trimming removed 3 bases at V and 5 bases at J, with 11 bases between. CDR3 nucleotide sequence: TGTGCCAGCAGTTTTATCGGGGCAGATAATTCACCCCTCCACTTT. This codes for CASSFIGADNSPLHF.

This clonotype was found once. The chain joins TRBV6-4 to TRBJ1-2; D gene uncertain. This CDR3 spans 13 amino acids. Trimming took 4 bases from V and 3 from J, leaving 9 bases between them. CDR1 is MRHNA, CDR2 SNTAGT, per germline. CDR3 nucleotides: TGTGCCAGCAGTGGTAGACGGCACTATGGCTACACCTTC. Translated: CASSGRRHYGYTF.

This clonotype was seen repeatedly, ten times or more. The CDR3 nucleotides read TGTGCCAGCAGTGAGGCGGACCACTATGGCTACACCTTC. Its protein is CASSEADHYGYTF. The chain links TRBV6-1 to TRBJ1-2; D unclear. The CDR3 totals 13 residues. Per the germline V gene, CDR1 is MNHNS and CDR2 is SASEGT. The V and J ends lost 3 bases and 3 bases respectively, with 8 bases between them.

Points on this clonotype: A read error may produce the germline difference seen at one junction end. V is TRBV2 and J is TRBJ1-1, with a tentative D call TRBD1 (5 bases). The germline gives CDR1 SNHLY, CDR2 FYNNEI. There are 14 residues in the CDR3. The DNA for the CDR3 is TGTACCAGTAGCCGCAGGGCCTCGAACACTGAAGCTTTCTTT. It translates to CTSSRRASNTEAFF.

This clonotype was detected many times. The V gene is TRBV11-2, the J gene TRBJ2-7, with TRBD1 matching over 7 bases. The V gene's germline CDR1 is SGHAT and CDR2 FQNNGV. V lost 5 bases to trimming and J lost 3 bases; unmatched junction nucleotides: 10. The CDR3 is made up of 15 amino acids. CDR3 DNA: TGTGCCAGCAGCACTAGGACAGGTACCCTCTACGAGCAGTACTTC. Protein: CASSTRTGTLYEQYF.

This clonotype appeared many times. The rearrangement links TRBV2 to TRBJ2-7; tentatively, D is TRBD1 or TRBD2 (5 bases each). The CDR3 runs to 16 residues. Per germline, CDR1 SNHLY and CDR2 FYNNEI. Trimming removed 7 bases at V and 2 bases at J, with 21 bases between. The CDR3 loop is CASTKPGTHRPYEQYF. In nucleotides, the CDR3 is TGTGCCAGCACCAAACCCGGGACGCACCGACCCTACGAGCAGTACTTC.

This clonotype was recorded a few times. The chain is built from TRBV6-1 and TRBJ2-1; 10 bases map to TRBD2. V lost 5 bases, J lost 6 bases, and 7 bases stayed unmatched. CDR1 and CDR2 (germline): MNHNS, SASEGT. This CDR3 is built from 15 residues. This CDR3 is CASSSRLAGVNEQFF. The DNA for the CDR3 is TGTGCCAGCAGTTCTCGCCTAGCGGGGGTCAATGAGCAGTTCTTC.

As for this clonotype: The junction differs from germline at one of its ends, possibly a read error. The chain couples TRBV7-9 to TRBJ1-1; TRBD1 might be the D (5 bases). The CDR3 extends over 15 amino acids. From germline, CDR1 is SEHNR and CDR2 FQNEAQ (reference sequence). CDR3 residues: CASSLIPNRNTEALF. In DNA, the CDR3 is TGTGCCAGCAGCTTAATCCCCAACAGGAACACTGAAGCTCTCTTT. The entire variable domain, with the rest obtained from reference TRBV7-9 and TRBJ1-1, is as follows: DTGVSQNPRHKITKRGQNVTFRCDPISEHNRLYWYRQTLGQGPEFLTYFQNEAQLEKSRLLSDRFSAERPKGSFSTLEIQRTEQGDSAMYLCASSLIPNRNTEALFGQGTRLTVV.

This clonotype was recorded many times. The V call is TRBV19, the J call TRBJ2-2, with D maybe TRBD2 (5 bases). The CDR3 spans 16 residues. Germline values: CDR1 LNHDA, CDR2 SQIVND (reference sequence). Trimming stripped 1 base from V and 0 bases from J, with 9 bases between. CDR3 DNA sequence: TGTGCCAGTAGTATAGTAAGACTACCGAACACCGGGGAGCTGTTTTTT. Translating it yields CASSIVRLPNTGELFF.

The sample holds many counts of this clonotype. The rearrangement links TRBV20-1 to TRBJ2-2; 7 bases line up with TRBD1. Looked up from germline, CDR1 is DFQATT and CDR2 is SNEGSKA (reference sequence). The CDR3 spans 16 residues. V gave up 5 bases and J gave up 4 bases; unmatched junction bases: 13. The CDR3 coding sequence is TGCAGTGCTTCCGACCTCCGGGACAGAGGCACCGGGGAGCTGTTTTTT. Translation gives CSASDLRDRGTGELFF.

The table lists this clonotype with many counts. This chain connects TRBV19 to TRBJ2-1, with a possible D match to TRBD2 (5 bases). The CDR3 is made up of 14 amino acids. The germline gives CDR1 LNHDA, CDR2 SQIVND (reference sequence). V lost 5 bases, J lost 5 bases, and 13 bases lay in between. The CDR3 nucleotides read TGTGCCAGTAGTCCTCGGACTCTACACAATGAGCAGTTCTTC. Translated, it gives CASSPRTLHNEQFF.

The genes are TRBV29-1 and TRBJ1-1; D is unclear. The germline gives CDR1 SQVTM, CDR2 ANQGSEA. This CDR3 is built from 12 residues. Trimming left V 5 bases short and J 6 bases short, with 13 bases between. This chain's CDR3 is CSVSGPRAEAFF. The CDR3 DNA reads TGCAGCGTTTCTGGACCGAGAGCTGAAGCTTTCTTT.

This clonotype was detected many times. The CDR3 coding sequence is TGTGCCAGCAAACCGGGACTAGCGGGACCCTACGAGCAGTACTTC. It translates to CASKPGLAGPYEQYF. The V call is TRBV28, the J call TRBJ2-7; 13 nucleotides align to TRBD2. The CDR3 contains 15 residues. Germline values: CDR1 MDHEN, CDR2 SYDVKM. The ends lost 7 bases at V and 2 bases at J; junction bases unmatched: 5. The full variable domain, with the rest looked up from reference TRBV28 and TRBJ2-7, is DVKVTQSSRYLVKRTGEKVFLECVQDMDHENMFWYRQDPGLGLRLIYFSYDVKMKEKGDIPEGYSVSREKKERFSLILESASTNQTSMYLCASKPGLAGPYEQYFGPGTRLTVT.

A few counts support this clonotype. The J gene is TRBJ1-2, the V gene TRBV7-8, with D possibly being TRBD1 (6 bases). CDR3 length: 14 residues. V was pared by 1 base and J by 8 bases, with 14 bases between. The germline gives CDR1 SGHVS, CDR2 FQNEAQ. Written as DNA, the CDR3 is TGTGCCAGCAGCTTAGGCCACAGGGAAGGAGGCTACACCTTC. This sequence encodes CASSLGHREGGYTF.

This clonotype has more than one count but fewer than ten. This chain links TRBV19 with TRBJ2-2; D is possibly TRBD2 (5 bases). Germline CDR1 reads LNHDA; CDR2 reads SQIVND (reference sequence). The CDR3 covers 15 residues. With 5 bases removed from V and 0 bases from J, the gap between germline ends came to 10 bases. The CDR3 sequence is CASSSPGANTGELFF. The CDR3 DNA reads TGTGCCAGTAGTTCCCCCGGGGCGAACACCGGGGAGCTGTTTTTT.

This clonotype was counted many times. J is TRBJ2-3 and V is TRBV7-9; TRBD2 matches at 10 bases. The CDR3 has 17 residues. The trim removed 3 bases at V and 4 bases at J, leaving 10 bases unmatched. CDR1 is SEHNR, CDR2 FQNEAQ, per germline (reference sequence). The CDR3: CASSFRLAGVRADTQYF. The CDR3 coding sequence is TGTGCCAGCAGCTTTCGTCTAGCGGGAGTCCGGGCAGATACGCAGTATTTT.